This T cell receptor (beta chain) was retrieved from a study of T cell repertoires and Cas9 in healthy adults. For this clone: What it binds is not known. Germline is not matched at one junction end, which may reflect a read error.

Germline CDR1 and CDR2: LGHNA and YSLEER. The CDR3 has 18 amino acids. The protocol was immunoSEQ multiplex PCR, while the TCRdb copy is restricted to in-frame clones and leaves out a portion. The sample shows 20,000 to 25,000 clones, under 95% of them seen only once. Study observations and caveats: In vitro, SpCas9-reactive Tregs were reported to curb effector T cell proliferation and function.

V usage is TRBV4-3 and J usage is TRBJ1-5, with 9 bases identical to TRBD1. The receptor was derived from a human donor in good health. The sequenced material came from CD4+ effector T cells (CD127+, CD25-, CD137-, CD154-) from PBMCs; culture status not recorded. In DNA, the CDR3 is TGCCCCAGCAGTCAAGATATCGGTGGGACAGGGAGGTATCAGCCCCAGCATTTT. Protein: CPSSQDIGGTGRYQPQHF.